The rows below give T cell receptor beta chains drawn from one sample of a study. TCRdb independently ran MiXCR on the RT-PCR reads; one entry per CDR3 protein. The data contain 650,000 to 800,000 distinct CDR3 sequences, 14% of them singletons. Sequencing input: memory CD4+ T cells from blood. These receptors all stem from a female donor in good health, serving as a healthy control. Each CDR3 is given with its conserved first and last residue. Expanded clones get a size class; other rows say once, few or many, or leave the size out.

j_gene,abundance,v_gene,CDR3aa
TRBJ1-2,NA,TRBV12-3/TRBV12-4,CASSAPSGNYGYTF
TRBJ2-3,NA,TRBV10-3,CAISDGSGGASGDTQYF
TRBJ1-2,NA,TRBV6-2/TRBV6-3,CASSDGTGRSGKDTF
TRBJ2-1,many,TRBV29-1,CSVPRTSGNYNEQFF
TRBJ1-2,NA,TRBV10-3,CAISESQEGNYGYTF
TRBJ2-5,few,TRBV29-1,CSVAGAAGETQYF
TRBJ1-1,few,TRBV27,CASSLLPRGNTEAFF
TRBJ2-3,few,TRBV27,CASSLFRTSGSADTQYF
TRBJ2-1,few,TRBV7-9,CASSVAGQLSYNEQFF
TRBJ2-1,NA,TRBV7-6,CASSLGENNEQFF
TRBJ2-3,many,TRBV5-1,CASTTSQTDTQYF
TRBJ1-5,once,TRBV28,CASSLAGSVGQPQHF
TRBJ2-2,NA,TRBV7-2,CASSNNRVSGELFF
TRBJ1-1,few,TRBV30,CAWRSQMNTEAFF
TRBJ2-5,NA,TRBV18,CASSPPASVRGETQYF
TRBJ1-5,few,TRBV20-1,CSARDRTESIQPQHF
TRBJ2-7,NA,TRBV19,CASSSAGKPSGYEQYF
TRBJ1-1,NA,TRBV6-1,CASSEGTGGINTEAFF
TRBJ2-1,few,TRBV12-3/TRBV12-4,CASSPDRALSQFF
TRBJ2-1,NA,TRBV20-1,CSARGAKAGISYNEQFF
TRBJ2-1,NA,TRBV18,CASSPRSGSLDEQFF
TRBJ1-5,few,TRBV6-1,CASRATQGQPQHF
TRBJ1-2,NA,TRBV27,CASSFAQGNHGYTF
TRBJ1-5,NA,TRBV20-1,CSARRDSSNQPQHF
TRBJ1-5,few,TRBV12-3/TRBV12-4,CASKEGGFQPQHF
TRBJ2-7,few,TRBV7-2,CASSPQGSGREQYF
TRBJ2-4,many,TRBV12-3/TRBV12-4,CASSLGRDTQIQYF
TRBJ2-3,many,TRBV6-6,CASRPQGLPTDTQYF
TRBJ1-2,NA,TRBV18,CASSPESGAVGGYTF
TRBJ1-5,many,TRBV20-1,CSAAGHSNQPQHF
TRBJ2-2,NA,TRBV20-1,CSASGGRASTGELFF
TRBJ2-2,few,TRBV20-1,CSASGLGGTGELFF
TRBJ1-3,NA,TRBV28,CASTTGGWSGNTIYF
TRBJ1-6,NA,TRBV28,CASSVQNSPLHF
TRBJ1-2,NA,TRBV12-3/TRBV12-4,CASSFGPVGGPSRIRGYTF
TRBJ2-7,NA,TRBV20-1,CSAELSSGRSNEQYF
TRBJ2-1,NA,TRBV20-1,CSASHVNEQFF
TRBJ1-1,NA,TRBV20-1,CSAGLNTEAFF
TRBJ2-4,NA,TRBV11-2,CASSWDRAQINF
TRBJ2-1,few,TRBV7-2,CASSLDRRVDGVQFF
TRBJ2-7,NA,TRBV28,CAAEPDGDYEQYF
TRBJ2-7,few,TRBV12-3/TRBV12-4,CASSHSTRGGYEQYF
TRBJ2-1,many,TRBV7-2,CASSPQTGYEQFF
TRBJ2-2,NA,TRBV15,CATSRGAAANTGELFF
TRBJ2-5,many,TRBV7-2,CASSFPPGVGYF
TRBJ2-3,NA,TRBV28,CASSLWSDTQYF
TRBJ2-7,few,TRBV10-3,CAISVQAAYEQYF
TRBJ2-5,few,TRBV15,CATSSGLAVSLGETQYF
TRBJ1-1,NA,TRBV24-1,CATSENRNTEAFF
TRBJ2-7,NA,TRBV7-2,CASSWAGSAYEQYF
TRBJ2-1,many,TRBV30,CAWSGQTEQFF
TRBJ2-3,many,TRBV4-3,CASSQGQGPDTQYF
TRBJ1-2,many,TRBV20-1,CSAPPGQGAVGYTF
TRBJ1-4,NA,TRBV6-5,CASSPRTVATNEKLFF